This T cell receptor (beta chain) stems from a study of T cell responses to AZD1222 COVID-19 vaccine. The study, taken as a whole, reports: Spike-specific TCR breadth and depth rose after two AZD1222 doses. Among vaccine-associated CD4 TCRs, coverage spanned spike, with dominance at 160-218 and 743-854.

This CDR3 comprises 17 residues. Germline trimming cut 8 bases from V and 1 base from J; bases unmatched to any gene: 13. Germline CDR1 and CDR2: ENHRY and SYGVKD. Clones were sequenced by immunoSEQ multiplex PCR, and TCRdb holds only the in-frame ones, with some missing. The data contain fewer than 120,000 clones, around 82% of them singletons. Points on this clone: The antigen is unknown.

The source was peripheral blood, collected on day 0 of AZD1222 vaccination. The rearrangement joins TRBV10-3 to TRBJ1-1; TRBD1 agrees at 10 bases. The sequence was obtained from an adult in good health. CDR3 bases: TGTGCCATCCGGGGGCGGACAGGGGGAATAAGGAACACTGAAGCTTTCTTT. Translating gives CAIRGRTGGIRNTEAFF.